Listed below are T cell receptor beta chains from one sample, sequenced in a study of blood T cells in healthy people across ages. TCRdb ran MiXCR on the 5' RACE reads and lists one entry per CDR3 protein. There are 700,000 to 950,000 distinct CDR3 sequences in the sample; 55% to 75% occur only once, and roughly 22% lies in the top ten. The specimen sequenced was blood. The receptors originated from a man between 25 and 39 years old in good health. Both conserved end residues are part of each CDR3.

V gene	J gene	CDR3 length	CDR3 protein
TRBV28	TRBJ2-7	15	CASSYPGTGRGEQYF
TRBV12-3/TRBV12-4	TRBJ2-1	17	CASSPPSSRGRVDEQFF
TRBV24-1	TRBJ2-3	15	CATSVGTTRTDTQYF
TRBV29-1	TRBJ2-7	14	CSVRGGVGPYEQYF
TRBV10-2	TRBJ2-1	12	CASSEWHDEQFF
TRBV7-3	TRBJ2-3	16	CASSPQGLAGGHTQYF
TRBV7-8	-	15	CASSSMTGGQETQYF
TRBV4-3	TRBJ2-1	17	CASSQGHLAARRNEQFF
TRBV3-1	TRBJ1-1	17	CASSQDPPGIVPTEAFF
TRBV7-2	TRBJ1-6	16	CASSLVRDVYNSPLHF
TRBV2	TRBJ2-5	15	CASSEGTGGKETQYF
TRBV12-3/TRBV12-4	TRBJ1-1	13	CASSHGRYTEAFF
TRBV25-1	TRBJ2-7	16	CASSGVKGERTYEQYF
TRBV10-3	TRBJ1-5	15	CAISEEGFSNQPQHF
TRBV13	TRBJ2-6	17	CASSFQGATSGANVLTF
TRBV27	TRBJ2-1	14	CASSPGLPYNEQFF
TRBV5-6	TRBJ1-5	14	CASSLAGGRRPQHF
TRBV11-1	TRBJ2-5	15	CASSPRDSYQETQYF
TRBV2	TRBJ2-7	14	CASNGQGTFYEQYF
TRBV3-1	TRBJ1-6	15	CASSQVGQGNSPLHF
TRBV20-1	TRBJ2-3	12	CSARETRDTQYF
TRBV7-2	TRBJ1-2	14	CASSPWDNNYGYTF
TRBV4-2	TRBJ2-2	18	CASSQDQLAGGYTGELFF
TRBV7-9	TRBJ2-7	15	CASSPVGEVGYEQYF
TRBV12-3/TRBV12-4	TRBJ2-3	15	CASSSGTLDTDTQYF
TRBV20-1	TRBJ2-7	13	CSALGTGINQQYF
TRBV3-1	TRBJ2-7	18	CASSQVTAGASGNYEQYF
TRBV4-2	TRBJ1-2	17	CASSQGTGGQDSYGYTF
TRBV7-2	TRBJ1-5	16	CASSLLPGVSNQPQHF
TRBV12-3/TRBV12-4	TRBJ2-7	14	CASMMSVGGDEQYF
TRBV20-1	TRBJ2-5	15	CSVPILAGGTRAQYF